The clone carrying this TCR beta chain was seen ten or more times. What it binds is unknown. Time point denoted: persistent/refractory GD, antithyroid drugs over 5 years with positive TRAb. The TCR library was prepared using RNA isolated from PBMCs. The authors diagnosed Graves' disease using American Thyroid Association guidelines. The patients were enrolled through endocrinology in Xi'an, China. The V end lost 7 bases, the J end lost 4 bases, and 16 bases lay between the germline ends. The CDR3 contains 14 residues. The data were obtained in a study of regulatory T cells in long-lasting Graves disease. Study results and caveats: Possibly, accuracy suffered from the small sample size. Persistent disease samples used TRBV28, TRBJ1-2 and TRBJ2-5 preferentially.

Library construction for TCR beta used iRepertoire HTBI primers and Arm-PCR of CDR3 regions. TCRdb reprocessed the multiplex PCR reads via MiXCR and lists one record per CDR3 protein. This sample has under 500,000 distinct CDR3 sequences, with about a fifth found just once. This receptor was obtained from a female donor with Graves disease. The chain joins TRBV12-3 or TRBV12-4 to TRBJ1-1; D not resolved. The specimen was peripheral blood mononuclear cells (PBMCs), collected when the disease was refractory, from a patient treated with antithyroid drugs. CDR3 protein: CASTRTGLGTEAFF. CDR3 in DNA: TGTGCCAGCACTAGGACGGGGTTAGGCACTGAAGCTTTCTTT.